The next 13 T cell receptor beta chains were all read from a single sample in a study of cytomegalovirus exposure and HLA in healthy donors. Primers: 60 Vbeta forward and 13 Jbeta reverse. TCRdb's copy holds only in-frame clones and misses some; the assay was immunoSEQ multiplex PCR. The data contain about 160,000 clones, 75% of them singletons. The sample comprised PBMCs. These receptors were obtained from a woman in her fifties or sixties in good health and CMV-seropositive.

The V gene is TRBV6-5, the J gene TRBJ2-7; 10 bases match TRBD2. Trimming cost V 5 bases and J 1 base; bases outside gene matches: 2. This CDR3 contains 14 residues. Germline assignment: CDR1 MNHEY and CDR2 SVGAGI. This chain's CDR3 is CASSLTSGSYEQYF. In nucleotides, the CDR3 is TGTGCCAGCAGTCTGACTAGCGGGTCCTACGAGCAGTACTTC.

The CDR3 nucleotides read TGTGCCAGCAGCTTGCTCGGGTGGCGCTACACCTTC. Its translation: CASSLLGWRYTF. The V gene is TRBV5-4, the J gene TRBJ1-2; D unresolved. Between the trimmed V and J ends, which lost 1 base and 9 bases, there was a span of 10 bases. CDR1 is SGHNT, CDR2 YYREEE, per germline (reference sequence). This CDR3 has 12 amino acids.

The J gene is TRBJ1-6, the V gene TRBV11-2; a possible D gene is TRBD1 (6 bases). Per germline, CDR1 SGHAT and CDR2 FQNNGV. The CDR3 is 14 amino acids. The ends were cut back, 1 base at V and 10 bases at J, with 11 bases in the middle. The CDR3 reads CASSLVGGDSPLHF. CDR3 nucleotide sequence: TGTGCCAGCAGCTTAGTTGGGGGCGACTCACCCCTCCACTTT.

The chain employs TRBV9 and TRBJ1-1; tentatively, D is TRBD1 (5 bases). V lost 2 bases and J lost 12, with 17 bases in between. CDR1 is SGDLS, CDR2 YYNGEE, per germline. This CDR3 has 13 amino acids. The chain's CDR3 is CASSVSGRGETFF. CDR3 sequence (DNA): TGTGCCAGCAGCGTCTCAGGAAGGGGCGAAACTTTCTTT.

This clone was seen a single time. The V gene is TRBV2, the J gene TRBJ1-1, with D perhaps TRBD1 (5 bases). The V gene's germline CDR1 is SNHLY and CDR2 FYNNEI. The ends were cut back, 9 bases at V and 1 base at J, with 12 bases in the middle. CDR3 length: 13 residues. CDR3 DNA: TGTGCCAGTAAAGGACAAGAGAACACTGAAGCTTTCTTT. As protein: CASKGQENTEAFF.

In this sample, this clone turned up a few times. The genes are TRBV27 and TRBJ2-5, with 7 nucleotides matching TRBD2. This CDR3 contains 15 residues. Germline CDR1 reads MNHEY; CDR2 reads SMNVEV (reference sequence). V gave up 6 bases and J gave up 2 bases; unmatched junction bases: 9. The CDR3 loop is CASSYVRGEQETQYF. The CDR3 nucleotides are TGTGCCAGCAGCTACGTACGGGGGGAACAAGAGACCCAGTACTTC.

This sequence joins TRBV5-4 and TRBJ1-2; the D gene is possibly TRBD1 (6 bases). The germline V gene has CDR1 SGHNT and CDR2 YYREEE (reference sequence). Trimming took 4 bases from V and 7 from J, leaving 14 bases between them. This CDR3 comprises 13 residues. The CDR3 sequence is CASSAQGLCGYTF. In nucleotides, the CDR3 is TGTGCCAGCAGCGCGCAGGGGCTTTGTGGCTACACCTTC.

The DNA for the CDR3 is TGTGCCAGCAGCCTATCCAGGGGGATGGAAACTGAAGCTTTCTTT. This translates into CASSLSRGMETEAFF. V gene TRBV5-5 combines with J gene TRBJ1-1; 7 bases line up with TRBD1. V lost 4 bases to trimming and J lost 5 bases; unmatched junction nucleotides: 11. The CDR3 totals 15 residues. The germline CDR1 and CDR2 sequences are SGHKS and YYEKEE (reference sequence).

CDR3 bases: TGTGCCAGCAGCGTAGGTATAGCGGGGGGGATGAGGTCCTACAATGAGCAGTTCTTC. Its translation is CASSVGIAGGMRSYNEQFF. The rearrangement uses TRBV9 and TRBJ2-1; 11 bases agree with TRBD2. Germline CDR1 reads SGDLS; CDR2 reads YYNGEE. The trim removed 0 bases at V and 1 base at J, leaving 9 bases unmatched. The CDR3 runs to 19 residues. Looking up the rest from reference TRBV9 and TRBJ2-1 gives the full variable domain: DSGVTQTPKHLITATGQRVTLRCSPRSGDLSVYWYQQSLDQGLQFLIQYYNGEERAKGNILERFSAQQFPDLHSELNLSSLELGDSALYFCASSVGIAGGMRSYNEQFFGPGTRLTVL.

This clone was found a few times. The chain uses TRBV7-6 and TRBJ2-1, with a tentative D call TRBD1 (5 bases). The CDR3 loop spans 15 amino acids. Germline lookup yields CDR1 SGHVS and CDR2 FNYEAQ. V lost 4 bases and J 6 bases, leaving 16 bases between the germline ends. The CDR3 reads CASSSKGQIINEQFF. The DNA for the CDR3 is TGTGCCAGCAGCTCCAAGGGGCAGATAATCAATGAGCAGTTCTTC. The variable domain in full, with the rest retrieved from reference TRBV7-6 and TRBJ2-1, is GAGVSQSPRYKVTKRGQDVALRCDPISGHVSLYWYRQALGQGPEFLTYFNYEAQQDKSGLPNDRFSAERPEGSISTLTIQRTEQRDSAMYRCASSSKGQIINEQFFGPGTRLTVL.

This clone showed up just a few times. The V gene is TRBV30, the J gene TRBJ1-1, with TRBD1 as a possible D gene (5 bases). Trimming took 5 bases from V and 6 from J, leaving 22 bases between them. This CDR3 is built from 15 residues. The germline gives CDR1 GTSNPN, CDR2 SVGIG (reference sequence). CDR3 sequence (DNA): TGTGCCTGGGATGGATGGGGCCAGGAAAAGGCTGAAGCTTTCTTT. Translating it yields CAWDGWGQEKAEAFF.

This chain joins TRBV18 and TRBJ2-5; a possible D gene is TRBD2 (5 bases). The CDR3 loop spans 20 amino acids. V was trimmed by 0 bases and J by 2 bases, leaving 25 bases between them. CDR1 is KGHSH and CDR2 is LQKENI in the germline V gene. This CDR3 is CASSPPGSEGPLLNQETQYF. Written as DNA, the CDR3 is TGTGCCAGCTCACCACCTGGGTCCGAGGGCCCGCTACTCAATCAAGAGACCCAGTACTTC.

The V call is TRBV5-4, the J call TRBJ2-3; possible D gene TRBD2, 5 bases. Germline CDR1 SGHNT, CDR2 YYREEE (reference sequence). This CDR3 is built from 14 residues. V was trimmed by 2 bases and J by 0 bases, leaving 7 bases between them. The CDR3 region has the DNA TGTGCCAGCAGCTTCGAGGGAAGCACAGATACGCAGTATTTT. Encoded protein: CASSFEGSTDTQYF.